These 22 T cell receptor beta chains came from one sample sequenced in a study of Ad26.COV2.S vaccination and SARS-CoV-2 variants. The method was immunoSEQ multiplex PCR; TCRdb's version includes in-frame clones alone and lacks a portion of them. The data hold some 340,000 clones, with more than 70% observed a single time. Treatment in this sample: some 20 received Ad26.COV2.S at low or high dose, single or two shots; about five received placebo; per-sample allocation not given. The investigators took samples on day 63 after the first vaccine or placebo injection. This sample comprised peripheral blood, obtained in a trial of Ad26.COV2.S vaccine versus placebo. The receptors were sampled from a person between 18 and 60 years old who received the Ad26.COV2.S COVID-19 vaccine or a placebo.

This chain joins TRBV19 and TRBJ1-1; D gene ambiguous. CDR1 is LNHDA and CDR2 is SQIVND in the germline V gene (reference sequence). This CDR3 contains 11 residues. V was pared by 7 bases and J by 0 bases, with 3 bases between. The CDR3 bases are TGTGCCAGTAAGATGAACACTGAAGCTTTCTTT. It encodes CASKMNTEAFF. The full variable domain, rest sourced from reference TRBV19 and TRBJ1-1, is DGGITQSPKYLFRKEGQNVTLSCEQNLNHDAMYWYRQDPGQGLRLIYYSQIVNDFQKGDIAEGYSVSREKKESFPLTVTSAQKNPTAFYLCASKMNTEAFFGQGTRLTVV.

V and J are TRBV5-6 and TRBJ2-2; 9 bases line up with TRBD1. This CDR3 region has 15 residues. Germline CDR1 is SGHDT and CDR2 is YYEEEE. The J segment lost 4 bases and the V segment lost 4 bases, leaving 5 bases of the junction unmatched. CDR3 residues: CASSLGTGRTGELFF. CDR3 nucleotide sequence: TGTGCCAGCAGCCTAGGGACAGGGCGCACCGGGGAGCTGTTTTTT.

The chain uses TRBV19 and TRBJ1-2, with unresolved D. Trimming cost V 5 bases and J 4 bases, with 11 bases left between them. Germline lookup yields CDR1 LNHDA and CDR2 SQIVND (reference sequence). This CDR3 spans 13 amino acids. The CDR3 reads CASSLVRAYGYTF. CDR3 bases: TGTGCCAGTAGTCTAGTGAGGGCCTATGGCTACACCTTC.

J is TRBJ1-1 and V is TRBV5-6, with TRBD1 identical over 8 bases. The V gene end was trimmed by 0 bases and the J gene end by 1 base; junction bases not matched to a gene: 5. In germline, CDR1 is SGHDT, CDR2 YYEEEE. The CDR3 is made up of 16 amino acids. The CDR3 loop reads CASSLEGQVTNTEAFF. CDR3 sequence (DNA): TGTGCCAGCAGCTTGGAGGGACAGGTTACGAACACTGAAGCTTTCTTT. Using reference TRBV5-6 and TRBJ1-1 for the parts outside the CDR3, the full variable domain is DAGVTQSPTHLIKTRGQQVTLRCSPKSGHDTVSWYQQALGQGPQFIFQYYEEEERQRGNFPDRFSGHQFPNYSSELNVNALLLGDSALYLCASSLEGQVTNTEAFFGQGTRLTVV.

The chain joins TRBV5-1 to TRBJ2-3; D is unclear. Per the germline V gene, CDR1 is SGHRS and CDR2 is YFSETQ. The CDR3 is 16 residues long. V was pared by 4 bases and J by 6 bases, with 21 bases between. CDR3 sequence reads: CASSPDTLTFGDTQYF. The CDR3 nucleotides read TGCGCCAGCAGCCCCGACACCTTAACATTTGGGGATACGCAGTATTTT.

The chain employs TRBV19 and TRBJ1-3; 7 bases match TRBD1. Germline loops: CDR1 LNHDA, CDR2 SQIVND (reference sequence). V was clipped by 8 bases and J by 2 bases; unmatched bases: 6. The CDR3 spans 14 residues. The CDR3 nucleotides read TGTGCCAGTTGGGGGACAGCGGCTGGAAACACCATATATTTT. As protein: CASWGTAAGNTIYF.

The chain recombines TRBV5-4 with TRBJ2-7, with 9 bases matching TRBD1. Germline CDR1 SGHNT, CDR2 YYREEE (reference sequence). This CDR3 has 14 residues. The junction had 5 bases not matched to a gene; V was cut back by 4 bases and J by 3 bases. In nucleotides, the CDR3 is TGTGCCAGCAGCAAGGGACAGGGTGACTACGAGCAGTACTTC. Its translation is CASSKGQGDYEQYF.

J is TRBJ2-7 and V is TRBV27, with D uncertain. The CDR3 length is 15 residues. The ends were cut back, 6 bases at V and 3 bases at J, with 18 bases in the middle. Germline V gene lookup returns CDR1 MNHEY and CDR2 SMNVEV (reference sequence). DNA of the CDR3: TGTGCCAGCAGACCAAGAGCGCCTCCCAACTACGAGCAGTACTTC. Translation gives CASRPRAPPNYEQYF.

The V gene is TRBV15, the J gene TRBJ2-3; D ambiguous. There are 14 residues in the CDR3. V gave up 0 bases and J gave up 7 bases, with 11 bases separating them. Looked up from germline, CDR1 is LNHNV and CDR2 is YYDKDF (reference sequence). This CDR3 is CATSREPTSNTQYF. The CDR3 nucleotides are TGTGCCACCAGCAGAGAACCGACCTCAAATACGCAGTATTTT.

The CDR3 protein is CASSDPFSGDGQETQYF. The CDR3 DNA reads as TGTGCCAGCAGCGACCCGTTCAGTGGGGACGGCCAAGAGACCCAGTACTTC. The V gene is TRBV21-1, the J gene TRBJ2-5. TRBV21-1 is described as a pseudogene. The CDR3 runs 17 residues.

The chain carries TRBV6-2 or TRBV6-3 and TRBJ1-4; no clear D. CDR3 length: 14 amino acids. Germline lookup yields CDR1 MNHEY and CDR2 SVGEGT. V was cut by 2 bases and J by 1 base, with 5 bases left in between. CDR3 nucleotide sequence: TGTGCCAGCAGTTACCGGCGAACTAATGAAAAACTGTTTTTT. It yields the protein CASSYRRTNEKLFF.

This chain uses TRBV12-3 or TRBV12-4 with TRBJ1-5; D uncertain. Trimming shortened V by 3 bases and J by 5 bases, and 8 bases separated the two germline ends. CDR3 length: 13 residues. CDR3 coding DNA: TGTGCCAGCAGTTTTGAAGGGTATCAGCCCCAGCATTTT. This codes for CASSFEGYQPQHF.

CDR3 coding DNA: TGTGCCAGCAGCTTAGGGTGGGGCACTGAAGCTTTCTTT. Translating it yields CASSLGWGTEAFF. The rearrangement uses TRBV7-6 and TRBJ1-1; the D is unclear. The CDR3 totals 13 residues. Germline-derived CDR1 and CDR2 are SGHVS and FNYEAQ. Trimming cost V 1 base and J 4 bases, with 7 bases left between them.

The V and J genes are TRBV3-1 (or the pseudogene TRBV3-2) and TRBJ1-2; the D is unclear. This CDR3 has 13 residues. Germline lookup yields CDR1 LGHDT and CDR2 YNNKEL (reference sequence). Deletions cut 4 bases from V and 6 bases from J, with 12 bases between. The CDR3 coding sequence is TGTGCCAGCAGCCGATCGGACGGGGATGGCTACACCTTC. Translated: CASSRSDGDGYTF.

J is TRBJ1-2 and V is TRBV6-5, with 7 nucleotides matching TRBD1. Looked up from germline, CDR1 is MNHEY and CDR2 is SVGAGI. The CDR3 extends over 13 amino acids. After removal of 6 bases from V and 3 bases from J, the junction contained 4 bases not matched to a gene. CDR3 DNA sequence: TGTGCCAGCAGACCCAGGGGGGACTATGGCTACACCTTC. Translation gives CASRPRGDYGYTF.

V is TRBV3-1 (or the pseudogene TRBV3-2) and J is TRBJ2-1; 9 bases match TRBD2. Trimming cost V 2 bases and J 7 bases; bases outside gene matches: 6. Looked up from germline, CDR1 is LGHDT and CDR2 is YNNKEL (reference sequence). The CDR3 contains 15 residues. CDR3 residues: CASSQSSGGLNEQFF. DNA of the CDR3: TGTGCCAGCAGCCAATCCAGCGGGGGGTTAAATGAGCAGTTCTTC.

This chain links TRBV9 with TRBJ1-1; possible D gene TRBD1, 6 bases. The CDR3 extends over 14 amino acids. Germline CDR1 reads SGDLS; CDR2 reads YYNGEE. V shed 4 bases and J shed 5 bases, with 15 bases lying between them. CDR3: CASSLRQVGTEAFF. The CDR3 region has the DNA TGTGCCAGCAGCCTACGACAGGTCGGGACTGAAGCTTTCTTT.

The chain links TRBV4-1 to TRBJ2-5; perhaps TRBD1 as D (5 bases). This CDR3 spans 16 amino acids. Trimming left V 4 bases short and J 5 bases short, with 20 bases between. Germline values: CDR1 MGHRA, CDR2 YSYEKL. CDR3 DNA: TGCGCCAGCAGCCTTAGACCCTCTGGTAAGGGGGAGACCCAGTACTTC. Residues: CASSLRPSGKGETQYF.

J is TRBJ2-3 and V is TRBV11-2; D tentatively fits TRBD1 or TRBD2 (6 bases each). The length of the CDR3 is 13 residues. Trimming removed 6 bases at V and 1 base at J, with 8 bases between. Germline CDR1 and CDR2: SGHAT and FQNNGV. The CDR3 DNA is TGTGCCAGCAGAGGGGGGCGCACAGATACGCAGTATTTT. This gives the protein CASRGGRTDTQYF.

The chain recombines TRBV18 with TRBJ2-3; possibly TRBD1 for D (6 bases). Trimming removed 7 bases at V and 4 bases at J, with 15 bases between. This CDR3 contains 14 residues. The germline V gene encodes CDR1 KGHSH and CDR2 LQKENI. The CDR3 reads CASYLSGGADTQYF. The DNA for the CDR3 is TGTGCCAGCTACCTAAGTGGGGGCGCAGATACGCAGTATTTT. Full variable domain (remainder filled in from reference TRBV18 and TRBJ2-3): NAGVMQNPRHLVRRRGQEARLRCSPMKGHSHVYWYRQLPEEGLKFMVYLQKENIIDESGMPKERFSAEFPKEGPSILRIQQVVRGDSAAYFCASYLSGGADTQYFGPGTRLTVL.

The chain links TRBV18 to TRBJ1-1; D not resolved. The V end lost 3 bases, the J end lost 8 bases, and 16 bases lay between the germline ends. The germline V gene encodes CDR1 KGHSH and CDR2 LQKENI. The CDR3 loop spans 14 amino acids. This CDR3 reads CASSPVAGPNEAFF. In nucleotides, the CDR3 is TGTGCCAGCTCACCGGTAGCAGGCCCGAACGAAGCTTTCTTT.

This rearrangement joins TRBV6-5 to TRBJ1-2; 7 bases are a match to TRBD1. Trimming took 2 bases from V and 7 from J; bases not matched to a gene: 4. Germline CDR1 MNHEY, CDR2 SVGAGI. This CDR3 has 13 amino acids. The DNA for the CDR3 is TGTGCCAGCAGTTACGACAGGGTGGTTGGCTACACCTTC. Amino acid sequence: CASSYDRVVGYTF.